The source of this TCR beta chain is a study of vaccination effects on CD4 cells after COVID-19. About the research overall: Convalescent patient samples, from two individuals, date to 16 days and one week before vaccination.

The data were produced by immunoSEQ multiplex PCR, yet TCRdb's version contains in-frame clones alone and is incomplete. The data show more than 20,000 clones, about 77% seen once. Findings of the study overall: The study found marked clonal contraction of infection- and vaccine-induced clones late after vaccination.

The CDR3 runs 14 residues. Germline CDR1 MNHEY, CDR2 SMNVEV (reference sequence). About this clone: Its antigen is still unknown.

Under the ViraFEST assay, PBMC were stimulated with viral peptide pools so that antigen-specific CD4+ T cells expanded. Sequencing was performed afterwards. Having been cultured for less than 13 days, the cells underwent CD4+ T cell isolation. By PCR, the person was confirmed to have had SARS-CoV-2 infection between March and December 2020. With about 9.8 ug/ml peptides and around 9.6 IU/ml IL-2, a few million PBMC per well were cultured. At days 3 and 7, half of the medium was exchanged for IL-2 medium. The sequence came from a human donor who had a prior SARS-CoV-2 infection. This sample comprised CD4+ T cells from PBMCs cultured with HCoV-NL63 spike peptides, obtained before COVID-19 vaccination. The J gene is TRBJ1-5, the V gene TRBV27, with 7 bases that match TRBD1. This CDR3 reads CATRQGYSNQPQHF. CDR3 bases: TGTGCAACCCGACAGGGCTATAGCAATCAGCCCCAGCATTTT.